The rows below give T cell receptor beta chains drawn from one sample of a study of T cells after yellow fever vaccination. TCRdb redid the calling of the 5' RACE reads with MiXCR, one entry per CDR3 protein. The sample lists hundreds of thousands of distinct CDR3 sequences, roughly 12% occurring once. Material: PBMCs, obtained on the day of the yellow fever booster vaccination. These receptors came from a young man who received the YFV17D yellow fever vaccine. CDR3s include the opening cysteine and the closing phenylalanine or tryptophan. D genes are given only for firm matches.

j_call	d_call	v_call	cdr3_aa
TRBJ2-1	TRBD2	TRBV5-1	CASTLSGRRDEQFF
TRBJ2-1	.	TRBV2	CASSTGTNNEQFF
TRBJ2-7	.	TRBV5-4	CASSSDGGPYEQYF
TRBJ2-1	.	TRBV7-6	CASSPGAVIYNEQFF
TRBJ2-2	TRBD2	TRBV7-8	CASSTRGLAGGSGELFF
TRBJ2-7	.	TRBV6-2/TRBV6-3	CASSGGLGYEQYF
TRBJ2-5	TRBD2	TRBV3-1	CASSQDLAAQETQYF
TRBJ1-3	.	TRBV7-2	CASSPDRGRSGNTIYF
TRBJ2-2	.	TRBV20-1	CSARDRASKGRELFF
TRBJ2-5	TRBD1	TRBV28	CASSRGQGAPETQYF
TRBJ1-2	.	TRBV10-1	CASSESVGWGYTF
TRBJ2-1	.	TRBV12-3/TRBV12-4	CASSRRTVANNEQFF
TRBJ2-7	TRBD2	TRBV28	CASRGGASGTYEQYF
TRBJ1-4	.	TRBV5-1	CASSLASTTNEKLFF
TRBJ2-7	TRBD2	TRBV28	CASAPGLPNYEQYF
TRBJ2-3	.	TRBV3-1	CASSQLDTQYF
TRBJ2-5	.	TRBV20-1	CSAYNRAPRTQYF
TRBJ2-1	TRBD2	TRBV4-3	CASSQEDPFREGLEQFF
TRBJ2-5	.	TRBV10-3	CAISKRAQQETQYF
TRBJ2-1	.	TRBV27	CASSFSPGFGEQFF